Listed below are T cell receptor beta chains from one sample, sequenced in a study of blood T cell repertoires in COVID-19. Clones were read by immunoSEQ multiplex PCR, and TCRdb kept only the in-frame ones, dropping some. The table has about 26,000 clones, around nine tenths seen once; the top ten hold approximately 13%. Material for sequencing was peripheral blood. These receptor sequences come from a human donor in a cohort sampled during active COVID-19. The donor label of this sample is uncertain. Each CDR3 is given with its conserved first and last residue. Each record gives: D gene, J gene, V gene, clone size, CDR3 protein, CDR3 DNA. D genes are given only for firm matches. Clone size is given for some rows only: seen once, a few or many times, or a class if the clone is expanded.

d_call: NA
j_call: TRBJ2-5
v_call: TRBV7-8
clone_size: NA
cdr3_aa: CASSLIGQGGPETQYF
cdr3_nt: TGTGCCAGCAGCTTAATAGGGCAGGGGGGACCAGAGACCCAGTACTTC

d_call: TRBD1
j_call: TRBJ1-1
v_call: TRBV19
clone_size: NA
cdr3_aa: CASSTAGTGVVEAFF
cdr3_nt: TGTGCCAGTAGTACCGCCGGGACAGGGGTCGTCGAAGCTTTCTTT

d_call: NA
j_call: TRBJ2-7
v_call: TRBV25-1
clone_size: NA
cdr3_aa: CASSGAGVYEQYF
cdr3_nt: TGTGCCAGCAGTGGGGCAGGGGTCTACGAGCAGTACTTC

d_call: TRBD1
j_call: TRBJ1-5
v_call: TRBV19
clone_size: NA
cdr3_aa: CASRPGTGGNQPQHF
cdr3_nt: TGTGCCAGTAGACCCGGGACAGGAGGGAATCAGCCCCAGCATTTT

d_call: NA
j_call: TRBJ1-2
v_call: TRBV5-4
clone_size: NA
cdr3_aa: CASSLDKAGNPNYGYTF
cdr3_nt: TGTGCCAGCAGCTTGGACAAAGCGGGAAACCCTAACTATGGCTACACCTTC

d_call: NA
j_call: TRBJ2-5
v_call: TRBV27
clone_size: NA
cdr3_aa: CASSFAGARKTQYF
cdr3_nt: TGTGCCAGCAGTTTTGCGGGGGCCAGGAAGACCCAGTACTTC

d_call: NA
j_call: TRBJ2-1
v_call: TRBV5-1
clone_size: NA
cdr3_aa: CASSRSPQGRSYNEQFF
cdr3_nt: TGCGCCAGCAGCCGGTCCCCACAGGGGAGGTCCTACAATGAGCAGTTCTTC

d_call: TRBD1
j_call: TRBJ1-2
v_call: TRBV4-3
clone_size: NA
cdr3_aa: CASSQTGQGASFGGYTF
cdr3_nt: TGCGCCAGCAGCCAGACGGGACAGGGGGCGAGTTTTGGTGGCTACACCTTC

d_call: TRBD2
j_call: TRBJ2-3
v_call: TRBV10-3
clone_size: NA
cdr3_aa: CAIGLAGEDTQYF
cdr3_nt: TGTGCCATAGGACTAGCGGGGGAAGATACGCAGTATTTT

d_call: NA
j_call: TRBJ1-1
v_call: TRBV5-1
clone_size: NA
cdr3_aa: CASSLGRGDTEAFF
cdr3_nt: TGCGCCAGCAGCTTGGGACGGGGTGACACTGAAGCTTTCTTT

d_call: TRBD1
j_call: TRBJ1-5
v_call: TRBV5-6
clone_size: NA
cdr3_aa: CASSGGTGRWSQPQHF
cdr3_nt: TGTGCCAGCAGCGGCGGGACAGGGCGATGGAGCCAGCCCCAGCATTTT

d_call: NA
j_call: TRBJ1-5
v_call: TRBV7-9
clone_size: NA
cdr3_aa: CASSPLGGRDQPQHF
cdr3_nt: TGTGCCAGCAGCCCGCTCGGGGGGCGGGATCAGCCCCAGCATTTT

d_call: NA
j_call: TRBJ2-3
v_call: TRBV7-3
clone_size: once
cdr3_aa: CASSIGTSTDTQYF
cdr3_nt: TGTGCCAGCAGCATAGGGACTAGCACAGATACGCAGTATTTT

d_call: NA
j_call: TRBJ2-3
v_call: TRBV27
clone_size: NA
cdr3_aa: CASSFGGTDTQYF
cdr3_nt: TGTGCCAGCAGTTTCGGGGGTACAGATACGCAGTATTTT

d_call: NA
j_call: TRBJ2-7
v_call: TRBV5-1
clone_size: NA
cdr3_aa: CASSLEAGMHEQYF
cdr3_nt: TGCGCCAGCAGCTTGGAGGCAGGGATGCACGAGCAGTACTTC

d_call: TRBD2
j_call: TRBJ2-7
v_call: TRBV6-6
clone_size: medium-sized
cdr3_aa: CASSPAGGNSYEQYF
cdr3_nt: TGTGCCAGCAGTCCTGCCGGGGGGAACTCCTACGAGCAGTACTTC

d_call: TRBD1
j_call: TRBJ1-2
v_call: TRBV2
clone_size: NA
cdr3_aa: CASSEVGQGGGYTF
cdr3_nt: TGTGCCAGCAGTGAAGTGGGACAGGGGGGAGGCTACACCTTC

d_call: TRBD1
j_call: TRBJ1-1
v_call: TRBV19
clone_size: NA
cdr3_aa: CASSRDRLMNTEAFF
cdr3_nt: TGTGCCAGTTCACGGGACAGGCTTATGAACACTGAAGCTTTCTTT

d_call: TRBD2
j_call: TRBJ2-3
v_call: TRBV7-2
clone_size: NA
cdr3_aa: CASSSTSGGGSDTQYF
cdr3_nt: TGTGCCAGCAGTTCGACTAGCGGGGGGGGGTCAGATACGCAGTATTTT

d_call: NA
j_call: TRBJ1-2
v_call: TRBV6-6
clone_size: once
cdr3_aa: CASTRDGVGYTF
cdr3_nt: TGTGCCAGCACGCGGGACGGGGTGGGCTACACCTTC

d_call: NA
j_call: TRBJ1-6
v_call: TRBV3-1/TRBV3-2
clone_size: once
cdr3_aa: CASSHRDYNSPLHF
cdr3_nt: TGTGCCAGCAGCCACAGGGATTATAATTCACCCCTCCACTTT

d_call: NA
j_call: TRBJ2-1
v_call: TRBV2
clone_size: NA
cdr3_aa: CASSRLASGNEQFF
cdr3_nt: TGTGCCAGCAGTCGTCTAGCTAGTGGCAATGAGCAGTTCTTC

d_call: NA
j_call: TRBJ2-5
v_call: TRBV7-9
clone_size: NA
cdr3_aa: CASSLLGRETQYF
cdr3_nt: TGTGCCAGCAGCTTACTAGGGAGGGAGACCCAGTACTTC

d_call: TRBD1
j_call: TRBJ2-2
v_call: TRBV6-2/TRBV6-3
clone_size: NA
cdr3_aa: CASSLTGGTGELFF
cdr3_nt: TGTGCCAGCAGTTTGACAGGGGGGACCGGGGAGCTGTTTTTT

d_call: TRBD2
j_call: TRBJ2-5
v_call: TRBV28
clone_size: NA
cdr3_aa: CASLIVGGETQYF
cdr3_nt: TGTGCCAGTTTAATCGTGGGGGGGGAGACCCAGTACTTC

d_call: NA
j_call: TRBJ1-1
v_call: TRBV5-1
clone_size: NA
cdr3_aa: CATARARGDTEAFF
cdr3_nt: TGCGCCACCGCCCGGGCACGGGGGGACACTGAAGCTTTCTTT

d_call: NA
j_call: TRBJ2-7
v_call: TRBV5-6
clone_size: once
cdr3_aa: CASSLGAKGSEQYF
cdr3_nt: TGTGCCAGCAGCTTGGGGGCCAAAGGCTCCGAGCAGTACTTC

d_call: TRBD2
j_call: TRBJ2-2
v_call: TRBV24-1
clone_size: NA
cdr3_aa: CATSDSTGGAANTGELFF
cdr3_nt: TGTGCCACCAGTGATTCAACCGGGGGGGCCGCGAACACCGGGGAGCTGTTTTTT

d_call: NA
j_call: TRBJ1-4
v_call: TRBV6-1
clone_size: NA
cdr3_aa: CASSESGTLRGEKLFF
cdr3_nt: TGTGCCAGCAGTGAATCGGGAACCCTCCGGGGGGAAAAACTGTTTTTT

d_call: NA
j_call: TRBJ2-2
v_call: TRBV27
clone_size: once
cdr3_aa: CASSLRQGTIEANTGELFF
cdr3_nt: TGTGCCAGCAGTTTAAGGCAGGGGACCATAGAGGCGAACACCGGGGAGCTGTTTTTT

d_call: TRBD1
j_call: TRBJ1-4
v_call: TRBV5-1
clone_size: NA
cdr3_aa: CASSLLLGQGGEKLFF
cdr3_nt: TGCGCCAGCAGCTTGCTATTGGGACAGGGTGGCGAAAAACTGTTTTTT

d_call: NA
j_call: TRBJ1-4
v_call: TRBV5-1
clone_size: NA
cdr3_aa: CASSGGATNEKLFF
cdr3_nt: TGCGCCAGCAGCGGGGGCGCAACTAATGAAAAACTGTTTTTT

d_call: NA
j_call: TRBJ1-6
v_call: TRBV5-1
clone_size: NA
cdr3_aa: CASSLRYEGGSSYNSPLHF
cdr3_nt: TGCGCCAGCAGCTTGAGGTACGAGGGTGGGAGCTCCTATAATTCACCCCTCCACTTT

d_call: TRBD1
j_call: TRBJ2-5
v_call: TRBV28
clone_size: NA
cdr3_aa: CASSLLTGIQETQYF
cdr3_nt: TGTGCCAGCAGTTTATTGACAGGGATCCAAGAGACCCAGTACTTC

d_call: TRBD2
j_call: TRBJ2-3
v_call: TRBV6-5
clone_size: NA
cdr3_aa: CASSYSGTTTDTQYF
cdr3_nt: TGTGCCAGCAGTTACTCGGGGACTACTACAGATACGCAGTATTTT

d_call: TRBD1
j_call: TRBJ2-7
v_call: TRBV28
clone_size: NA
cdr3_aa: CASSLPGGNYEQYF
cdr3_nt: TGTGCCAGCAGTTTACCAGGGGGAAACTACGAGCAGTACTTC

d_call: NA
j_call: TRBJ2-1
v_call: TRBV10-3
clone_size: NA
cdr3_aa: CAISLDSYNEQFF
cdr3_nt: TGTGCCATCAGCTTGGACTCTTACAATGAGCAGTTCTTC

d_call: TRBD1
j_call: TRBJ2-5
v_call: TRBV29-1
clone_size: NA
cdr3_aa: CSVGGRGQETQYF
cdr3_nt: TGCAGCGTTGGTGGCAGGGGGCAAGAGACCCAGTACTTC

d_call: TRBD1
j_call: TRBJ2-7
v_call: TRBV2
clone_size: NA
cdr3_aa: CASRLTGGSSYEQYF
cdr3_nt: TGTGCCAGCAGATTGACAGGGGGTAGCTCCTACGAGCAGTACTTC

d_call: NA
j_call: TRBJ2-1
v_call: TRBV12-3/TRBV12-4
clone_size: NA
cdr3_aa: CASSPWPEQFF
cdr3_nt: TGTGCCAGCAGCCCCTGGCCTGAGCAGTTCTTC

d_call: NA
j_call: TRBJ2-7
v_call: TRBV7-2
clone_size: NA
cdr3_aa: CASSLVRDFSAEQYF
cdr3_nt: TGTGCCAGCAGCTTAGTCCGGGATTTCTCGGCCGAGCAGTACTTC

d_call: TRBD1
j_call: TRBJ1-4
v_call: TRBV7-8
clone_size: NA
cdr3_aa: CASSLARDRVEKLFF
cdr3_nt: TGTGCCAGCAGCTTAGCCAGAGACAGGGTTGAAAAACTGTTTTTT

d_call: TRBD2
j_call: TRBJ2-1
v_call: TRBV11-3
clone_size: NA
cdr3_aa: CASSSHRGGSYNEQFF
cdr3_nt: TGTGCCAGCAGCTCCCATCGGGGGGGCTCCTACAATGAGCAGTTCTTC

d_call: NA
j_call: TRBJ1-3
v_call: TRBV6-5
clone_size: once
cdr3_aa: CASSDRLGGNTIYF
cdr3_nt: TGTGCCAGCAGCGACAGGCTCGGAGGAAACACCATATATTTT

d_call: TRBD1
j_call: TRBJ2-1
v_call: TRBV14
clone_size: NA
cdr3_aa: CASSQAGGPHNEQFF
cdr3_nt: TGTGCCAGCAGCCAAGCAGGGGGCCCCCACAATGAGCAGTTCTTC

d_call: TRBD1
j_call: TRBJ1-4
v_call: TRBV9
clone_size: NA
cdr3_aa: CASSVDTGANEKLFF
cdr3_nt: TGTGCCAGCAGCGTAGATACAGGGGCTAATGAAAAACTGTTTTTT

d_call: TRBD1
j_call: TRBJ1-2
v_call: TRBV5-8
clone_size: few
cdr3_aa: CASSLDVDRGLSSGYTF
cdr3_nt: TGTGCCAGCAGCTTGGACGTAGACAGGGGGCTTTCTAGTGGCTACACCTTC

d_call: NA
j_call: TRBJ2-2
v_call: TRBV5-5
clone_size: few
cdr3_aa: CASTEITGELFF
cdr3_nt: TGTGCCAGCACAGAAATAACCGGGGAGCTGTTTTTT

d_call: NA
j_call: TRBJ1-4
v_call: TRBV25-1
clone_size: NA
cdr3_aa: CASSESLGLGEKLFF
cdr3_nt: TGTGCCAGCAGTGAATCGCTGGGTCTAGGTGAAAAACTGTTTTTT

d_call: TRBD1
j_call: TRBJ2-6
v_call: TRBV5-4
clone_size: NA
cdr3_aa: CASSSRRGSGANVLTF
cdr3_nt: TGTGCCAGCAGTTCCCGCAGGGGGTCCGGGGCCAACGTCCTGACTTTC

d_call: TRBD1
j_call: TRBJ2-2
v_call: TRBV5-4
clone_size: NA
cdr3_aa: CASSSRTGANTGELFF
cdr3_nt: TGTGCCAGCAGCTCTCGGACAGGGGCGAACACCGGGGAGCTGTTTTTT

d_call: NA
j_call: TRBJ2-2
v_call: TRBV11-3
clone_size: NA
cdr3_aa: CASSLGYTGELFF
cdr3_nt: TGTGCCAGCAGCTTGGGCTACACCGGGGAGCTGTTTTTT

d_call: NA
j_call: TRBJ2-3
v_call: TRBV7-2
clone_size: NA
cdr3_aa: CASSLVRAGDTQYF
cdr3_nt: TGTGCCAGCAGCTTAGTGAGGGCTGGAGATACGCAGTATTTT

d_call: TRBD1
j_call: TRBJ1-1
v_call: TRBV28
clone_size: NA
cdr3_aa: CASSLAGTGALAEAFF
cdr3_nt: TGTGCCAGCAGTTTAGCCGGGACAGGGGCGCTCGCTGAAGCTTTCTTT

d_call: TRBD2
j_call: TRBJ2-2
v_call: TRBV9
clone_size: few
cdr3_aa: CASSVSSGGAGELFF
cdr3_nt: TGTGCCAGCAGCGTATCTAGCGGGGGGGCCGGGGAGCTGTTTTTT

d_call: NA
j_call: TRBJ2-5
v_call: TRBV6-2/TRBV6-3
clone_size: NA
cdr3_aa: CASSYILGNGAQYF
cdr3_nt: TGTGCCAGCAGTTACATACTCGGGAACGGGGCCCAGTACTTC

d_call: TRBD2
j_call: TRBJ2-3
v_call: TRBV3-1/TRBV3-2
clone_size: NA
cdr3_aa: CASSRIGTSGGGETDTQYF
cdr3_nt: TGTGCCAGCAGCCGAATCGGGACTAGCGGGGGGGGCGAAACAGATACGCAGTATTTT

d_call: TRBD2
j_call: TRBJ2-3
v_call: TRBV5-1
clone_size: NA
cdr3_aa: CASRPSGATDTQYF
cdr3_nt: TGCGCCAGCAGGCCTAGCGGGGCGACAGATACGCAGTATTTT

d_call: TRBD1
j_call: TRBJ1-5
v_call: TRBV14
clone_size: NA
cdr3_aa: CASSQQGDQPQHF
cdr3_nt: TGTGCCAGCAGCCAACAGGGGGATCAGCCCCAGCATTTT

d_call: NA
j_call: TRBJ2-3
v_call: TRBV9
clone_size: once
cdr3_aa: CASSVDSGYTDTQYF
cdr3_nt: TGTGCCAGCAGCGTAGACAGCGGGTACACAGATACGCAGTATTTT